This T cell receptor beta chain was recorded in a study of breast tumors, draining lymph nodes, adjacent tissues. General study points: Luminal-like breast cancer showed significantly greater tumor-nontumor repertoire similarity than basal-like breast cancer did. The data were judged consistent with most tumor T cells coming from lymph node and expanding in tumor. Tumor T cell lymph node origin was a supported hypothesis, not proven.

Samples came from axillary lymph nodes draining the breast cancer. This clonotype was picked up many times. Its specificity is not known. Each CDR3 protein gets one entry after TCRdb re-called the multiplex PCR reads with MiXCR. The table records 130,000 or so distinct CDR3 sequences, 20% to 25% of them present only once. The sequence came from a female donor with breast cancer. Some clones in this sample may be carry-over from other donors' samples. The specimen was axillary lymph node tissue.

CDR3 protein: CASTLVDWYYEQYF. Written as DNA, the CDR3 is TGTGCCAGCACCCTGGTGGACTGGTACTACGAGCAGTACTTC. V is TRBV6-1 and J is TRBJ2-7, with TRBD2 as a possible D gene (5 bases). CDR3 length equals 14 residues. Germline CDR1 is MNHNS and CDR2 is SASEGT. The V end lost 7 bases, the J end lost 3 bases, and 16 bases lay between the germline ends.